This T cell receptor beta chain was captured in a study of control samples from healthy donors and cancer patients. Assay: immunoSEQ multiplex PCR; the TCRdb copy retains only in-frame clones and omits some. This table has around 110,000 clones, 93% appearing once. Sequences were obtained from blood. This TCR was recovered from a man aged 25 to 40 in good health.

The CDR3 protein is CASSLSGGVVLPDTQYF. The CDR3 bases are TGTGCCAGCAGCCTCTCTGGGGGGGTTGTTTTACCAGATACGCAGTATTTT. The V and J genes are TRBV7-9 and TRBJ2-3; 7 bases agree with TRBD2. CDR1 and CDR2 (germline): SEHNR, FQNEAQ (reference sequence). The J segment lost 4 bases and the V segment lost 5 bases, leaving 15 bases of the junction unmatched. The CDR3 spans 17 residues.